This T cell receptor (beta chain) was found in a study of regulatory T cells in long-lasting Graves disease. Points from the study as a whole: The researchers studied only peripheral blood, not thyroid tissue.

Time point indicated: persistent/refractory GD, antithyroid drugs over 5 years with positive TRAb. The TCR library used RNA extracted from PBMCs. As a group, patients came from one endocrinology department in Xi'an, China. This clonotype was seen ten or more times. The antigen remains unidentified. Relying on iRepertoire HTBI primers and Arm-PCR of CDR3 regions, the team built TCR beta libraries. A single record per CDR3 protein comes from TCRdb applying MiXCR to the multiplex PCR reads. The sample comprises approximately 400,000 distinct CDR3 sequences, around 24% of which are singletons, and about a quarter rests with the top ten. CDR1 is DFQATT, CDR2 SNEGSKA, per germline (reference sequence). Trimming removed 1 base from V and 4 bases from J, with 17 bases in between. This CDR3 region has 15 residues.

This clonotype was obtained from a female donor with Graves disease. The V call is TRBV20-1, the J call TRBJ2-7; TRBD1 is a possible D gene (6 bases). The input for sequencing was peripheral blood mononuclear cells (PBMCs), taken when the disease was refractory, from a patient treated with antithyroid drugs. The CDR3 DNA is TGCAGTGCTAGAGCGAGCGGCAGGGGTTTTTACGAGCAGTACTTC. This codes for CSARASGRGFYEQYF.